One sample yielded the 15 T cell receptor beta chains listed below, sequenced in a study of cytomegalovirus exposure and HLA in healthy donors. The PCR ran on 60 Vbeta and 13 Jbeta primers. Clones were read by immunoSEQ multiplex PCR, and TCRdb kept only the in-frame ones, dropping some. The profile shows about 130,000 clones, approximately 80% of them singletons. The sequenced sample was PBMCs. These receptors originate from a female donor in good health and CMV-seronegative.

The chain uses TRBV7-8 and TRBJ2-3; possible D gene TRBD2, 7 bases. The germline CDR1 and CDR2 sequences are SGHVS and FQNEAQ. V lost 5 bases to trimming and J lost 0 bases, with 15 bases between them. There are 16 residues in the CDR3. CDR3 in amino acids: CASSPRGTTSTDTQYF. CDR3 nucleotide sequence: TGTGCCAGCAGCCCGAGGGGGACTACTAGCACAGATACGCAGTATTTT.

The chain employs TRBV5-8 and TRBJ2-3, with 10 bases lining up with TRBD1. The V segment lost 4 bases and the J segment 6 bases; nucleotides outside the gene matches: 5. The CDR3 loop spans 14 amino acids. Germline CDR1 SGHTS, CDR2 YDEGEE. The CDR3 spells CASSPWTGGDTQYF. The CDR3 nucleotides are TGTGCCAGCAGCCCGTGGACAGGGGGGGATACGCAGTATTTT.

This chain connects TRBV12-2 to TRBJ2-7; the D segment call TRBD2 is taken from the table without a DNA check. TRBV12-2 is a pseudogene locus. The CDR3 covers 19 residues. In DNA, the CDR3 is TGTGCAAGTCGCGGAAGGTCGGGACTAGCGCGCCGGAGCTCCTACGAGCAGTACTTC. Translated, it gives CASRGRSGLARRSSYEQYF.

The gene calls are TRBV2 and TRBJ1-4; the D gene is possibly TRBD1 (6 bases). The CDR3 sequence is 14 residues long. Germline assignment: CDR1 SNHLY and CDR2 FYNNEI. With 5 bases removed from V and 8 bases from J, the gap between germline ends came to 15 bases. CDR3 loop: CASSTGWGSEKLFF. As DNA, the CDR3 is TGTGCCAGCAGTACAGGGTGGGGTAGCGAAAAACTGTTTTTT.

This clone was found once. V usage is TRBV27 and J usage is TRBJ1-4; maybe TRBD1 (5 bases). V was shortened by 5 bases and J by 4 bases, with 5 bases between the two germline ends. The CDR3 spans 12 residues. Germline V lookup: CDR1 MNHEY, CDR2 SMNVEV (reference sequence). The CDR3 here is CASSQGNEKLFF. For the CDR3, the DNA is TGTGCCAGCAGTCAGGGTAATGAAAAACTGTTTTTT. Complete variable domain (other parts from reference TRBV27 and TRBJ1-4): EAQVTQNPRYLITVTGKKLTVTCSQNMNHEYMSWYRQDPGLGLRQIYYSMNVEVTDKGDVPEGYKVSRKEKRNFPLILESPSPNQTSLYFCASSQGNEKLFFGSGTQLSVL.

J is TRBJ2-7 and V is TRBV7-2, with 9 bases matching TRBD2. The J segment lost 6 bases and the V segment lost 4 bases, leaving 10 bases of the junction unmatched. Germline-derived CDR1 and CDR2 are SGHTA and FQGNSA. The CDR3 consists of 15 residues. DNA for the CDR3: TGTGCCAGCAGCTATATAGCGGGAGTGTCATCCGAGCAGTACTTC. Translation gives CASSYIAGVSSEQYF. The complete variable domain, with remaining parts taken from reference TRBV7-2 and TRBJ2-7, reads GAGVSQSPSNKVTEKGKDVELRCDPISGHTALYWYRQSLGQGLEFLIYFQGNSAPDKSGLPSDRFSAERTGGSVSTLTIQRTQQEDSAVYLCASSYIAGVSSEQYFGPGTRLTVT.

J is TRBJ2-2 and V is TRBV13; D is undetermined. The V end was cut by 6 bases, the J end by 1 base, with 15 bases between. The CDR3 length is 16 residues. The germline gives CDR1 PRHDT, CDR2 FYEKMQ (reference sequence). The CDR3 sequence: CASSPLSSVNTGELFF. Here the CDR3 DNA reads TGTGCCAGCAGTCCCCTCTCGTCAGTGAACACCGGGGAGCTGTTTTTT.

This clone appeared a few times. The chain recombines TRBV18 with TRBJ2-7; TRBD1 is a possible D gene (6 bases). The CDR3 is made up of 15 amino acids. Trimming cost V 2 bases and J 3 bases, with 14 bases left between them. Germline V gives CDR1 KGHSH, CDR2 LQKENI. The CDR3 DNA sequence: TGTGCCAGCTCACCAACAGGGCCCCCTTTCTACGAGCAGTACTTC. This translates into CASSPTGPPFYEQYF.

This clone was counted only a few times. The rearrangement joins TRBV27 to TRBJ2-7; D may be TRBD1 (6 bases). V was clipped by 6 bases and J by 0 bases, with 15 bases between them. The CDR3 contains 15 residues. Germline V gene sequence: CDR1 MNHEY, CDR2 SMNVEV (reference sequence). The CDR3 reads CASSTGQMSSYEQYF. Written as DNA, the CDR3 is TGTGCCAGCAGCACCGGACAGATGAGCTCCTACGAGCAGTACTTC.

This chain links TRBV5-6 with TRBJ1-3, with TRBD1 as a possible D gene (6 bases). Germline CDR1 SGHDT, CDR2 YYEEEE. V lost 4 bases to trimming and J lost 2 bases, with 16 bases between them. This CDR3 is built from 16 residues. The CDR3 here is CASSEYRGAAGNTIYF. CDR3 bases: TGTGCCAGCAGCGAATACCGGGGGGCGGCTGGAAACACCATATATTTT.

The V call is TRBV28, the J call TRBJ1-5; unclear D gene. Germline values: CDR1 MDHEN, CDR2 SYDVKM. This CDR3 comprises 16 residues. Trimming shortened V by 2 bases and J by 0 bases, and 11 bases separated the two germline ends. The CDR3 coding sequence is TGTGCCAGCAGTTTAGTTTACAGAAATAGCAATCAGCCCCAGCATTTT. As protein: CASSLVYRNSNQPQHF.

V and J are TRBV6-5 and TRBJ1-2, with TRBD1 as a possible D gene (6 bases). In germline, CDR1 is MNHEY, CDR2 SVGAGI. This CDR3 comprises 13 residues. Trimming took off 6 bases at V and 8 bases at J, with 16 bases between the two ends. This CDR3 reads CASRPRDRPGYTF. CDR3 nucleotides: TGTGCCAGCAGACCCAGAGACAGGCCGGGCTACACCTTC.

The gene calls are TRBV7-2 and TRBJ1-2; perhaps TRBD1 as D (5 bases). Germline V gene lookup returns CDR1 SGHTA and CDR2 FQGNSA. Trimming removed 1 base at V and 7 bases at J, with 16 bases between. This CDR3 region has 15 residues. The CDR3 protein is CASSLVSFQGGGYTF. As DNA, the CDR3 is TGTGCCAGCAGCTTAGTGAGTTTCCAGGGCGGTGGCTACACCTTC.

This clone was seen only once. This chain joins TRBV7-2 and TRBJ1-1; D ambiguous. V dropped 5 bases and J dropped 11 bases, with 18 bases sitting between them. The germline V gene encodes CDR1 SGHTA and CDR2 FQGNSA. The CDR3 runs 13 residues. The CDR3 nucleotides are TGTGCCAGCAGCCCACTCTACGGGTGGTGGGCTTTCTTT. It specifies CASSPLYGWWAFF.

This CDR3 reads CASSTRQRLNTEAFF. In DNA form, the CDR3 reads TGCGCCAGCAGCACCAGACAGAGGCTGAACACTGAAGCTTTCTTT. The chain combines TRBV5-1 with TRBJ1-1; tentatively, D is TRBD1 (5 bases). V lost 4 bases, J lost 0 bases, and 13 bases lay in between. The germline V gene has CDR1 SGHRS and CDR2 YFSETQ. This CDR3 is built from 15 residues. Variable domain in full (rest from reference TRBV5-1 and TRBJ1-1): KAGVTQTPRYLIKTRGQQVTLSCSPISGHRSVSWYQQTPGQGLQFLFEYFSETQRNKGNFPGRFSGRQFSNSRSEMNVSTLELGDSALYLCASSTRQRLNTEAFFGQGTRLTVV.